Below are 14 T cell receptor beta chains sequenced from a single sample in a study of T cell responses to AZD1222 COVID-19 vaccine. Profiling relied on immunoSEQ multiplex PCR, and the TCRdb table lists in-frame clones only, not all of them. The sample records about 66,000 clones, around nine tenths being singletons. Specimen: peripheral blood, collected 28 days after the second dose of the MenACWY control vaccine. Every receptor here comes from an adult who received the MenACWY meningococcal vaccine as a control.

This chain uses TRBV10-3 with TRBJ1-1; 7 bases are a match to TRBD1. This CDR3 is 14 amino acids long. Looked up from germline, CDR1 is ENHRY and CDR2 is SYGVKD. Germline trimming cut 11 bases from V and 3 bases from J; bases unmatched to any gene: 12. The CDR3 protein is CASWTGLRDTEAFF. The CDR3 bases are TGTGCCTCTTGGACAGGCCTGCGGGACACTGAAGCTTTCTTT.

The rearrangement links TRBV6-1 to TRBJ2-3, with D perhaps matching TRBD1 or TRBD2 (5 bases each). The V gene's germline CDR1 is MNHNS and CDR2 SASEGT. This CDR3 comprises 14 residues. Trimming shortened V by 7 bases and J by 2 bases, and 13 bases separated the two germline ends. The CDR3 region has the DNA TGTGCCAGCAATGGGGGTTGGGTCACAGATACGCAGTATTTT. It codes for CASNGGWVTDTQYF.

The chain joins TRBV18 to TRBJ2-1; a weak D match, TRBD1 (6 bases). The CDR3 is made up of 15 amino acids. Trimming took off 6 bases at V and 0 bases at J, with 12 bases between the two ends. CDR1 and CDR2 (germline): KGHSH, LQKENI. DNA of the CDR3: TGTGCCAGCTCCCTTGGACAGAGCTCCTACAATGAGCAGTTCTTC. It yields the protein CASSLGQSSYNEQFF.

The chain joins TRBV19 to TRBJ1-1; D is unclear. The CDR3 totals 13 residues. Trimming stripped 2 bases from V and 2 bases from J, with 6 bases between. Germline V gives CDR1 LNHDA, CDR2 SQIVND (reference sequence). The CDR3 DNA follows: TGTGCCAGTAGTATACGTCAAAACACTGAAGCTTTCTTT. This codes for CASSIRQNTEAFF.

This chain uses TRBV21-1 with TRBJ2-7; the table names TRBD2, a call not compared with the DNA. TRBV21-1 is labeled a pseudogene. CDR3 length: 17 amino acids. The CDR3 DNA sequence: TGTGCCAGCAGCAAAGTTGGGGGTTGGCGGGAGCTTTACGAGCAGTACTTC. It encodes CASSKVGGWRELYEQYF.

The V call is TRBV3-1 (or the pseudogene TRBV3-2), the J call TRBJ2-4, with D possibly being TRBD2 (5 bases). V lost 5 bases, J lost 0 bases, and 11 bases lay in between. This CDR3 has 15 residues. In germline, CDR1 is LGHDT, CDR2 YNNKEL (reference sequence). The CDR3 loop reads CASSYGGLAKNIQYF. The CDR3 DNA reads TGTGCCAGCAGCTATGGCGGGCTAGCCAAAAACATTCAGTACTTC.

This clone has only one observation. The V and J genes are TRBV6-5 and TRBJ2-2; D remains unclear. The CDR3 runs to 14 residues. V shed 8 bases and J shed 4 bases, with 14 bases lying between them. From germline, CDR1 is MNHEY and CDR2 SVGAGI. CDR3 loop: CASWPGPSTGELFF. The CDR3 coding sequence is TGTGCCAGCTGGCCCGGGCCCTCCACCGGGGAGCTGTTTTTT.

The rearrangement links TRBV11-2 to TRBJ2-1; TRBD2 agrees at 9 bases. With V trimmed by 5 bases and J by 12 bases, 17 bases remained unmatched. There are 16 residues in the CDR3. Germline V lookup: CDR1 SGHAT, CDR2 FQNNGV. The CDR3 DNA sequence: TGTGCCAGCAGCCCTGAAGGGGCGGGAGGGTTAACACCGCAGTTCTTC. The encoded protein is CASSPEGAGGLTPQFF.

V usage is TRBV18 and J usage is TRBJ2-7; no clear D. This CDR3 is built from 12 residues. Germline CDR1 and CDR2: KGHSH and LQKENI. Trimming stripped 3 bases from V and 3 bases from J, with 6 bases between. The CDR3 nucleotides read TGTGCCAGCTCACCGGCTGGCTACGAGCAGTACTTC. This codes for CASSPAGYEQYF.

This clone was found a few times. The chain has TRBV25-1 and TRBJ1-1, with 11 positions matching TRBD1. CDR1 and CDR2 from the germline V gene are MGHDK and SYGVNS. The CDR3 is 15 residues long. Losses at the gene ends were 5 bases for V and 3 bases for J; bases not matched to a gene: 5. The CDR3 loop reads CASSPGTGGYTEAFF. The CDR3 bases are TGTGCCAGCAGTCCCGGGACAGGGGGATACACTGAAGCTTTCTTT.

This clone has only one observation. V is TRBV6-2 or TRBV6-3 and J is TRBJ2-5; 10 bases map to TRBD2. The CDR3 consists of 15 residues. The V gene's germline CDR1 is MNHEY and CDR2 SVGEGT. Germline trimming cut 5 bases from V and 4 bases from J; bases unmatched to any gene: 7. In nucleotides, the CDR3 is TGTGCCAGCAGTCTTCTAGCGGGAGAAGTAGAGACCCAGTACTTC. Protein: CASSLLAGEVETQYF.

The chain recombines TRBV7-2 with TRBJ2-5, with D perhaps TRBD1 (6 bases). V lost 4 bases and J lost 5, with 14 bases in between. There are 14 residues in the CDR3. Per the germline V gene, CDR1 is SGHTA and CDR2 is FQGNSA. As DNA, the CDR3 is TGTGCCAGCAGCTCAAAGGGACACAGGGAGACCCAGTACTTC. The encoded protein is CASSSKGHRETQYF.

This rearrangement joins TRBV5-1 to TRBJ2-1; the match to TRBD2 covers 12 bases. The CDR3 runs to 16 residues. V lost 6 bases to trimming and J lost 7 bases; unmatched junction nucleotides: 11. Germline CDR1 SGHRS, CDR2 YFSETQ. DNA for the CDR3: TGCGCCAGCACCTCGACTAGCGGGAGTCTCAATAATGAGCAGTTCTTC. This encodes CASTSTSGSLNNEQFF.

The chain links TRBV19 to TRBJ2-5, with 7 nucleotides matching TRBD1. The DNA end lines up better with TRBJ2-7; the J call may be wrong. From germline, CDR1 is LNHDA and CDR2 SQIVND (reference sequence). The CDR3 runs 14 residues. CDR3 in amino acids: CASSSAGTEYEQYF. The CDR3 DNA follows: TGTGCCAGTAGTTCCGCCGGGACAGAATACGAGCAGTACTTC.